This T cell receptor (beta chain) was identified during a study of T cell changes during pregnancy in multiple sclerosis. Measured with immunoSEQ multiplex PCR; TCRdb has only the in-frame clones, and not every one. The sample holds about 80,000 clones; about 93% are singletons and the top ten take around 0.97%. The clonotype was recovered from a female donor in good health, enrolled as a control in a pregnancy study. The specimen comprised peripheral blood, sampled in the second trimester of pregnancy.

This CDR3 reads CASSLRQVDTEAFF. The DNA for the CDR3 is TGTGCCAGCAGTTTAAGGCAGGTCGACACTGAAGCTTTCTTT. The chain employs TRBV28 and TRBJ1-1, with unresolved D. This CDR3 contains 14 residues. CDR1 is MDHEN, CDR2 SYDVKM, per germline. V lost 2 bases and J lost 3, with 10 bases in between.